The 28 T cell receptor beta chains given below trace back to one sample, sequenced in a study of blood T cell repertoires in COVID-19. Profiled with immunoSEQ multiplex PCR; TCRdb holds only in-frame clones, not every one. This sample has over 300,000 clones, with 70% to 90% found just once. The sequencing sample was made of PBMCs or T cells enriched from blood (not recorded which). These receptors were obtained from a woman in her twenties or thirties who had recovered from COVID-19.

The J gene is TRBJ1-1, the V gene TRBV18; possible D gene TRBD1, 6 bases. Germline CDR1 and CDR2: KGHSH and LQKENI. The V end lost 4 bases, the J end lost 3 bases, and 12 bases lay between the germline ends. This CDR3 has 14 residues. The CDR3 sequence is CASSLTGTDTEAFF. The CDR3 coding sequence is TGTGCCAGCTCACTTACAGGGACCGACACTGAAGCTTTCTTT. Filled out from reference TRBV18 and TRBJ1-1, the complete variable domain reads NAGVMQNPRHLVRRRGQEARLRCSPMKGHSHVYWYRQLPEEGLKFMVYLQKENIIDESGMPKERFSAEFPKEGPSILRIQQVVRGDSAAYFCASSLTGTDTEAFFGQGTRLTVV.

The rearrangement joins TRBV13 to TRBJ1-1; tentative D call: TRBD1 (5 bases). This CDR3 is built from 16 residues. Trimming cost V 8 bases and J 0 bases, with 19 bases left between them. Per germline, CDR1 PRHDT and CDR2 FYEKMQ (reference sequence). The CDR3 protein is CASGGGATILNTEAFF. Written as DNA, the CDR3 is TGTGCCAGCGGCGGAGGGGCGACGATATTGAACACTGAAGCTTTCTTT.

V and J are TRBV5-6 and TRBJ1-1; the D gene is possibly TRBD1 (6 bases). The CDR3 totals 17 residues. V gave up 1 base and J gave up 5 bases, with 21 bases separating them. Germline V gene data show CDR1 as SGHDT and CDR2 as YYEEEE. The CDR3 DNA reads TGTGCCAGCAGCTTGAGGGGGTCCGGACCAGGGTCGACTGAAGCTTTCTTT. Protein: CASSLRGSGPGSTEAFF.

The genes are TRBV5-8 and TRBJ1-5; no reliable D call. V shed 4 bases and J shed 5 bases, with 19 bases lying between them. The germline gives CDR1 SGHTS, CDR2 YDEGEE. The CDR3 spans 16 residues. CDR3: CASSPPRITVDQPQHF. CDR3 sequence (DNA): TGTGCCAGCAGCCCTCCCCGTATTACAGTCGATCAGCCCCAGCATTTT.

The CDR3 nucleotides read TGTGCCAGCACCGTGGGAGCCGAGGAGACCCAGTACTTC. This gives the protein CASTVGAEETQYF. The chain couples TRBV28 to TRBJ2-5; maybe TRBD2 (5 bases). V lost 7 bases, J lost 5 bases, and 14 bases lay in between. The length of the CDR3 is 13 residues. Germline CDR1 reads MDHEN; CDR2 reads SYDVKM.

The chain recombines TRBV7-8 with TRBJ1-5; 7 bases line up with TRBD1. The ends lost 5 bases at V and 10 bases at J; junction bases unmatched: 17. Per germline, CDR1 SGHVS and CDR2 FQNEAQ. This CDR3 spans 16 amino acids. The CDR3 region is CASSMETGPLARPQHF. The CDR3, as DNA: TGTGCCAGCAGCATGGAGACAGGGCCGCTCGCTCGACCCCAGCATTTT.

This chain links TRBV5-1 with TRBJ1-1; D not resolved. This CDR3 is built from 13 residues. V lost 4 bases to trimming and J lost 0 bases, with 7 bases between them. Germline lookup yields CDR1 SGHRS and CDR2 YFSETQ. The CDR3 sequence: CASSPNMNTEAFF. The CDR3 coding sequence is TGCGCCAGCAGCCCAAACATGAACACTGAAGCTTTCTTT.

The J gene is TRBJ2-3, the V gene TRBV10-3, with 8 bases identical to TRBD1. The trim removed 7 bases at V and 4 bases at J, leaving 7 bases unmatched. The CDR3 is made up of 14 amino acids. Per the germline V gene, CDR1 is ENHRY and CDR2 is SYGVKD. In DNA form, the CDR3 reads TGTGCCATCACCCACAGGGGGTCGGCAGATACGCAGTATTTT. Amino acid sequence: CAITHRGSADTQYF.

V usage is TRBV7-9 and J usage is TRBJ1-2; D gene ambiguous. CDR1 SEHNR and CDR2 FQNEAQ come from the germline V gene (reference sequence). This CDR3 has 14 residues. V was trimmed by 11 bases and J by 6 bases, leaving 22 bases between them. As DNA, the CDR3 is TGTGCCGGAAGGAGCGGCAGATTTCGCGATGGCTACACCTTC. Amino acid sequence: CAGRSGRFRDGYTF. Using reference TRBV7-9 and TRBJ1-2 for the parts outside the CDR3, the full variable domain is DTGVSQNPRHKITKRGQNVTFRCDPISEHNRLYWYRQTLGQGPEFLTYFQNEAQLEKSRLLSDRFSAERPKGSFSTLEIQRTEQGDSAMYLCAGRSGRFRDGYTFGSGTRLTVV.

CDR3 region: CTSSPEIRTPAGPNHLQPQHF. The DNA of the CDR3 is TGCACCAGCAGCCCGGAAATCAGGACACCGGCGGGGCCCAACCATCTACAGCCCCAGCATTTT. The chain links TRBV1 to TRBJ1-5. TRBV1 is a pseudogene. The CDR3 consists of 21 residues.

The rearrangement joins TRBV6-1 to TRBJ1-2, with 7 bases lining up with TRBD1. The CDR3 spans 17 residues. Germline CDR1 MNHNS, CDR2 SASEGT. Germline trimming cut 4 bases from V and 2 bases from J; bases unmatched to any gene: 13. CDR3 nucleotide sequence: TGTGCCAGCAGTGGGAAAGACAGGGTTTCCCCGAACTATGGCTACACCTTC. This gives the protein CASSGKDRVSPNYGYTF.

The chain recombines TRBV18 with TRBJ1-2; D unclear. V was shortened by 0 bases and J by 0 bases, with 8 bases between the two germline ends. The CDR3 length is 15 residues. Germline CDR1 is KGHSH and CDR2 is LQKENI. CDR3 protein: CASSPPDIANYGYTF. The CDR3 coding sequence is TGTGCCAGCTCACCACCCGACATAGCTAACTATGGCTACACCTTC. Supplemented by reference TRBV18 and TRBJ1-2, the full variable domain reads NAGVMQNPRHLVRRRGQEARLRCSPMKGHSHVYWYRQLPEEGLKFMVYLQKENIIDESGMPKERFSAEFPKEGPSILRIQQVVRGDSAAYFCASSPPDIANYGYTFGSGTRLTVV.

In this sample, this clone turned up many times. This chain uses TRBV14 with TRBJ2-7; 8 nucleotides agree with TRBD1. This CDR3 has 15 residues. V shed 5 bases, J shed 6 bases, and the junction held 12 bases outside the gene matches. In germline, CDR1 is SGHDN, CDR2 FVKESK. The CDR3 protein is CASSSSGQGCCEQYF. CDR3 DNA sequence: TGTGCCAGCAGCTCGTCAGGACAGGGTTGCTGCGAGCAGTACTTC. Supplemented by reference TRBV14 and TRBJ2-7, the full variable domain reads EAGVTQFPSHSVIEKGQTVTLRCDPISGHDNLYWYRRVMGKEIKFLLHFVKESKQDESGMPNNRFLAERTGGTYSTLKVQPAELEDSGVYFCASSSSGQGCCEQYFGPGTRLTVT.

This clone was seen once. The rearrangement joins TRBV2 to TRBJ2-1; TRBD2 matches 14 bases. V was clipped by 5 bases and J by 4 bases; unmatched bases: 1. Germline V gene data show CDR1 as SNHLY and CDR2 as FYNNEI. This CDR3 contains 15 residues. The CDR3 here is CASSRTSGGYNEQFF. For the CDR3, the DNA is TGTGCCAGCAGTAGGACTAGCGGGGGGTACAATGAGCAGTTCTTC.

The chain joins TRBV5-1 to TRBJ2-5, with 11 bases identical to TRBD1. Germline CDR1 reads SGHRS; CDR2 reads YFSETQ. Losses at the gene ends were 5 bases for V and 5 bases for J; bases not matched to a gene: 2. This CDR3 spans 13 amino acids. CDR3 bases: TGCGCCAGCAGTCGGACAGGGGGCGAGACCCAGTACTTC. Protein sequence: CASSRTGGETQYF.

J is TRBJ1-2 and V is TRBV30; D uncertain. Trimming left V 1 base short and J 4 bases short, with 7 bases between. The germline gives CDR1 GTSNPN, CDR2 SVGIG (reference sequence). CDR3 length: 12 amino acids. The CDR3: CAWSGGRYGYTF. DNA of the CDR3: TGTGCCTGGAGTGGAGGGCGCTATGGCTACACCTTC.

The J gene is TRBJ2-7, the V gene TRBV2; D perhaps matches TRBD1 (5 bases). The CDR3 is 15 residues long. V gave up 6 bases and J gave up 1 base, with 16 bases separating them. In germline, CDR1 is SNHLY, CDR2 FYNNEI. CDR3 loop: CASRWLLDNSYEQYF. The DNA of the CDR3 is TGTGCCAGCAGGTGGTTGTTGGACAATTCCTACGAGCAGTACTTC.

Only a few counts were recorded for this clone. The chain employs TRBV3-1 (or the pseudogene TRBV3-2) and TRBJ1-2; 8 nucleotides align to TRBD1. V trimming: 4 bases; J trimming: 5 bases; junction bases outside the gene matches: 0. CDR1 is LGHDT and CDR2 is YNNKEL in the germline V gene (reference sequence). The CDR3 has 12 amino acids. As DNA, the CDR3 is TGTGCCAGCAGCCGGGACAGGTATGGCTACACCTTC. Translation: CASSRDRYGYTF.

The chain combines TRBV7-9 with TRBJ2-2; D perhaps matches TRBD1 (6 bases). Germline V gives CDR1 SEHNR, CDR2 FQNEAQ (reference sequence). The CDR3 loop spans 15 amino acids. Trimming shortened V by 5 bases and J by 1 base, and 11 bases separated the two germline ends. The DNA of the CDR3 is TGTGCCAGCAGCCCCGAGGGGGTGAACACCGGGGAGCTGTTTTTT. This gives the protein CASSPEGVNTGELFF.

The chain uses TRBV3-1 (or the pseudogene TRBV3-2) and TRBJ1-5; the D gene is possibly TRBD1 (5 bases). This CDR3 contains 13 residues. CDR1 is LGHDT, CDR2 YNNKEL, per germline (reference sequence). V lost 5 bases, J lost 7 bases, and 12 bases lay in between. The CDR3 coding sequence is TGTGCCAGCAGCGCCCGGGGGAGGCAGCCCCAGCATTTT. Translated: CASSARGRQPQHF.

In DNA form, the CDR3 reads TGTGCTAGTGCCCCCTCCTCCAGACAGGCGATAGTTAATCAGCCCCAGCATTTT. It is translated as CASAPSSRQAIVNQPQHF. The gene calls are TRBV12-5 and TRBJ1-5; maybe TRBD1 (6 bases). V gave up 7 bases and J gave up 4 bases, with 26 bases separating them. This CDR3 spans 18 amino acids. CDR1 is LGHNT, CDR2 FRNRAP, per germline.

The rearrangement joins TRBV15 to TRBJ1-2; 7 nucleotides agree with TRBD1. The J segment lost 4 bases and the V segment lost 1 base, leaving 6 bases of the junction unmatched. Germline V gene sequence: CDR1 LNHNV, CDR2 YYDKDF (reference sequence). The CDR3 covers 15 residues. The CDR3 reads CATSRGTGWGYGYTF. In nucleotides, the CDR3 is TGTGCCACCAGCAGAGGGACAGGCTGGGGCTATGGCTACACCTTC.

The rearrangement uses TRBV4-1 and TRBJ1-2; D is unresolved. Germline V CDR1 and CDR2: MGHRA, YSYEKL. CDR3 size: 13 residues. V was trimmed by 2 bases and J by 3 bases, leaving 7 bases between them. The CDR3 bases are TGCGCCAGCAGCCAAACAACCTACTATGGCTACACCTTC. It yields the protein CASSQTTYYGYTF.

V usage is TRBV27 and J usage is TRBJ1-5; 8 bases line up with TRBD1. The germline CDR1 and CDR2 sequences are MNHEY and SMNVEV (reference sequence). The CDR3 totals 14 residues. Trimming cost V 4 bases and J 7 bases; bases outside gene matches: 6. CDR3 sequence reads: CASSYGQGGQPQHF. CDR3 bases: TGTGCCAGCAGTTATGGACAGGGAGGCCAGCCCCAGCATTTT.

The gene calls are TRBV6-5 and TRBJ1-2; 7 bases are a match to TRBD1. After removal of 2 bases from V and 5 bases from J, the junction contained 11 bases not matched to a gene. Germline CDR1 reads MNHEY; CDR2 reads SVGAGI. The CDR3 contains 16 residues. CDR3 in amino acids: CASSYAARGLGYGYTF. The CDR3 region has the DNA TGTGCCAGCAGTTACGCCGCCAGGGGGTTAGGGTATGGCTACACCTTC.

V usage is TRBV30 and J usage is TRBJ1-1; unclear D gene. V dropped 0 bases and J dropped 0 bases, with 11 bases sitting between them. Germline assignment: CDR1 GTSNPN and CDR2 SVGIG (reference sequence). The CDR3 spans 15 residues. The CDR3: CAWSVKRVMNTEAFF. The DNA of the CDR3 is TGTGCCTGGAGTGTGAAGAGGGTCATGAACACTGAAGCTTTCTTT.

A remark on this clone: The sample carries other DNA sequences with the same CDR3. V gene TRBV30 combines with J gene TRBJ1-4; D ambiguous. V was shortened by 2 bases and J by 0 bases, with 7 bases between the two germline ends. The CDR3 has 14 residues. Germline CDR1 GTSNPN, CDR2 SVGIG (reference sequence). The CDR3 DNA reads TGTGCCTGGAGTCGCCGCGCAACTAATGAAAAACTGTTTTTT. Its translation: CAWSRRATNEKLFF.

Only one count was recorded for this clone. The gene calls are TRBV7-9 and TRBJ1-1; D is undetermined. The ends were cut back, 5 bases at V and 1 base at J, with 8 bases in the middle. Germline V gene sequence: CDR1 SEHNR, CDR2 FQNEAQ (reference sequence). The length of the CDR3 is 13 residues. The CDR3 sequence: CASSIDTNTEAFF. DNA of the CDR3: TGTGCCAGCAGCATCGACACGAACACTGAAGCTTTCTTT.